The rows below give T cell receptor beta chains drawn from one sample of a study of blood T cells in healthy people across ages. TCRdb passed the 5' RACE reads through MiXCR, listing each CDR3 protein once. The data contain more than 450,000 distinct CDR3 sequences, 25% to 35% of them seen just once; the ten biggest clones take up approximately 3.7%. These same data were also listed under a study on T cells of mothers and their children.

Sequencing was carried out using blood. These receptor sequences come from a boy between 2 and 10 years old in good health. CDR3s leave out the opening cysteine and the closing phenylalanine or tryptophan. The order of the fields is V gene, J gene, CDR3 protein.

TRBV27	TRBJ1-2	ASSFRGSNYGYT
TRBV10-3	TRBJ1-2	AISDLEGATGYT
TRBV5-1	TRBJ1-1	ASSSIDSEYTEAF
TRBV29-1	TRBJ2-5	SVGTSGQETQY
TRBV11-2	TRBJ2-4	ASRPALRAKNIQY
TRBV12-3/TRBV12-4	TRBJ1-2	ASSLGQHYGYT
TRBV5-4	TRBJ2-3	ASSLRTSGKGDTQY
TRBV29-1	TRBJ1-4	SVHPRGVNEKLF
TRBV9	TRBJ2-7	ASSVAVETYEQY
TRBV4-1	TRBJ2-2	ASSRVEGRGTGELF
TRBV2	TRBJ1-1	ASSELGQGGTEAF
TRBV5-1	NA	ASTRGSGDYSYEQY
TRBV6-5	TRBJ1-1	ASRTAGVWTEAF
TRBV2	TRBJ2-7	ASSEFRPGAYEQY
TRBV28	TRBJ2-7	ASSATQSYEQY
TRBV6-5	TRBJ1-1	ASSSIAGGGGQAGAF
TRBV12-3/TRBV12-4	TRBJ2-3	ASSLGLAGYTQY
TRBV24-1	TRBJ2-5	ATSEGTEETQY
TRBV3-1	TRBJ2-5	ASSQERGGRETQY
TRBV6-5	TRBJ2-5	ASSRAGGETQY
TRBV6-2/TRBV6-3	TRBJ2-2	ASDKTGAGELF
TRBV20-1	TRBJ2-5	SAGTSVETQY
TRBV9	TRBJ2-5	ASSVATGTSGKETQY
TRBV7-2	TRBJ1-1	ASSFRFGQGTRNTEAF
TRBV7-2	NA	ASSLAPLVTYEQY
TRBV11-2	TRBJ2-1	ASSQSVSIIGTYNEQF
TRBV30	TRBJ1-3	AWAAGSGNTIY
TRBV7-9	TRBJ2-5	ASSIQTLLVEETQY
TRBV6-5	TRBJ2-5	ASSYSSWRETQY
TRBV10-3	TRBJ2-1	AVGGGGTYNEQF
TRBV7-8	TRBJ1-4	ASSTIRPRTGGEKLF
TRBV12-3/TRBV12-4	TRBJ1-1	ASSDRYTEAF
TRBV12-3/TRBV12-4	TRBJ1-2	ASSPYGYT